Presented here are 21 T cell receptor beta chains from one specimen sequenced in a study of cytotoxic CD8 clonotypes in ibrutinib-treated CLL. Sequencing was performed with immunoSEQ multiplex PCR; in TCRdb, only in-frame clones are kept and a portion is missing. The sample lists about 40,000 clones, 70% occurring once. This specimen was PBMCs, taken at disease progression, from a patient treated with ibrutinib. The receptors were sampled from a human donor with chronic lymphocytic leukemia.

This clone was recorded once. The chain is built from TRBV10-2 and TRBJ1-2; 11 bases match TRBD1. The CDR3 spans 14 residues. The germline CDR1 and CDR2 sequences are WSHSY and SAAADI. The V gene end was trimmed by 7 bases and the J gene end by 6 bases; junction bases not matched to a gene: 7. In nucleotides, the CDR3 is TGCGCCAGCATTCCGGACAGGGGGCTTAATGGCTACACCTTC. This gives the protein CASIPDRGLNGYTF.

The chain recombines TRBV11-3 with TRBJ1-1; D remains unclear. The length of the CDR3 is 14 residues. Between the trimmed V and J ends, which lost 1 base and 2 bases, there was a span of 8 bases. Germline values: CDR1 SGHNT, CDR2 YENEEA. CDR3 loop: CASSLGGGNTEAFF. The CDR3 DNA is TGTGCCAGCAGCTTAGGGGGTGGTAACACTGAAGCTTTCTTT. Using reference TRBV11-3 and TRBJ1-1 for the parts outside the CDR3, the full variable domain is EAGVVQSPRYKIIEKKQPVAFWCNPISGHNTLYWYLQNLGQGPELLIRYENEEAVDDSQLPKDRFSAERLKGVDSTLKIQPAELGDSAVYLCASSLGGGNTEAFFGQGTRLTVV.

V and J are TRBV30 and TRBJ1-5, with unresolved D. Germline assignment: CDR1 GTSNPN and CDR2 SVGIG (reference sequence). V shed 1 base and J shed 0 bases, with 4 bases lying between them. There are 13 residues in the CDR3. In DNA, the CDR3 is TGTGCCTGGAGTGGGGATAGCAATCAGCCCCAGCATTTT. This sequence encodes CAWSGDSNQPQHF.

This clone showed up just a few times. The chain has TRBV6-1 and TRBJ1-1; TRBD1 agrees at 10 bases. Germline-derived CDR1 and CDR2 are MNHNS and SASEGT. CDR3 length: 15 residues. J was trimmed by 2 bases and V by 6 bases; bases with no gene match: 6. Written as DNA, the CDR3 is TGTGCCAGCAGGACAGGGGGCGAGGGTAACACTGAAGCTTTCTTT. This sequence encodes CASRTGGEGNTEAFF.

This clone has just a few counts. The chain couples TRBV19 to TRBJ2-7; no clear D. The CDR3 totals 12 residues. The germline CDR1 and CDR2 sequences are LNHDA and SQIVND (reference sequence). The V and J ends lost 6 bases and 6 bases respectively, with 12 bases between them. The CDR3 region has the DNA TGTGCCAGTAGCGCCTCTCTGGGCGAGCAGTACTTC. Amino acids: CASSASLGEQYF.

The chain uses TRBV7-3 and TRBJ1-1; D call uncertain. V dropped 0 bases and J dropped 4 bases, with 6 bases sitting between them. CDR3 length: 13 residues. Germline CDR1 is SGHTA and CDR2 is FQGTGA. This chain's CDR3 is CASSLTEATEAFF. DNA of the CDR3: TGTGCCAGCAGCTTAACGGAAGCCACTGAAGCTTTCTTT.

The chain recombines TRBV19 with TRBJ2-1; 7 nucleotides agree with TRBD1. V lost 8 bases and J lost 3; bases outside the gene matches: 7. Germline V gives CDR1 LNHDA, CDR2 SQIVND (reference sequence). The CDR3 has 14 amino acids. The CDR3: CASGSTGSYNEQFF. The CDR3 coding sequence is TGTGCCAGTGGCTCGACAGGGAGCTACAATGAGCAGTTCTTC.

The genes are TRBV6-5 and TRBJ1-4; no reliable D call. Germline loops: CDR1 MNHEY, CDR2 SVGAGI. CDR3 length: 15 amino acids. Trimming removed 8 bases at V and 0 bases at J, with 13 bases between. The DNA for the CDR3 is TGTGCCAGCCCTGCTCGGCCAGCAACTAATGAAAAACTGTTTTTT. Its protein product is CASPARPATNEKLFF.

This clone was seen only once. The gene calls are TRBV28 and TRBJ2-7; 15 bases fit TRBD2. J gave up 2 bases and V 1 base, and 9 bases lay outside the gene matches. Germline V CDR1 and CDR2: MDHEN, SYDVKM. CDR3 length: 19 amino acids. The CDR3 here is CASSLFTPGLAGGTYEQYF. CDR3 coding DNA: TGTGCCAGCAGTTTATTTACTCCTGGACTAGCGGGGGGGACCTACGAGCAGTACTTC. The variable domain in full, completed from reference TRBV28 and TRBJ2-7, reads DVKVTQSSRYLVKRTGEKVFLECVQDMDHENMFWYRQDPGLGLRLIYFSYDVKMKEKGDIPEGYSVSREKKERFSLILESASTNQTSMYLCASSLFTPGLAGGTYEQYFGPGTRLTVT.

The V gene is TRBV7-3, the J gene TRBJ2-7; D is perhaps TRBD1 (6 bases). Germline-derived CDR1 and CDR2 are SGHTA and FQGTGA. V lost 1 base and J lost 3, with 10 bases in between. CDR3 length: 14 residues. The chain's CDR3 is CASSLNGRGYEQYF. The DNA of the CDR3 is TGTGCCAGCAGCTTAAACGGCAGGGGCTACGAGCAGTACTTC. The variable domain in full, completed from reference TRBV7-3 and TRBJ2-7, reads GAGVSQTPSNKVTEKGKYVELRCDPISGHTALYWYRQSLGQGPEFLIYFQGTGAADDSGLPNDRFFAVRPEGSVSTLKIQRTERGDSAVYLCASSLNGRGYEQYFGPGTRLTVT.

The rearrangement links TRBV29-1 to TRBJ1-1, with a tentative D call TRBD1 (5 bases). Trimming left V 0 bases short and J 0 bases short, with 11 bases between. Germline V gene sequence: CDR1 SQVTM, CDR2 ANQGSEA. The CDR3 has 15 amino acids. Here the CDR3 reads CSVEDFGAVNTEAFF. The CDR3 DNA reads TGCAGCGTTGAAGATTTTGGGGCAGTGAACACTGAAGCTTTCTTT.

The gene calls are TRBV28 and TRBJ2-4; D is unclear. CDR1 and CDR2 (germline): MDHEN, SYDVKM. This CDR3 is built from 12 residues. The V end was cut by 8 bases, the J end by 6 bases, with 11 bases between. CDR3 protein: CASGGQTNIQYF. Here the CDR3 DNA reads TGTGCCAGCGGTGGCCAGACAAACATTCAGTACTTC. Full variable domain (remainder filled in from reference TRBV28 and TRBJ2-4): DVKVTQSSRYLVKRTGEKVFLECVQDMDHENMFWYRQDPGLGLRLIYFSYDVKMKEKGDIPEGYSVSREKKERFSLILESASTNQTSMYLCASGGQTNIQYFGAGTRLSVL.

There are a few counts of this clone. The V and J genes are TRBV5-4 and TRBJ2-2; D is possibly TRBD2 (6 bases). Trimming pared 3 bases from V and 2 bases from J, leaving 11 bases between. This CDR3 has 15 amino acids. Germline-derived CDR1 and CDR2 are SGHNT and YYREEE (reference sequence). CDR3 amino acids: CASSWDSYNTGELFF. The CDR3 bases are TGTGCCAGCAGCTGGGACTCGTACAACACCGGGGAGCTGTTTTTT.

In its sample, this clone was seen a few times. The chain couples TRBV15 to TRBJ2-1, with 7 nucleotides matching TRBD2. The CDR3 is 17 amino acids. J was trimmed by 0 bases and V by 5 bases; bases with no gene match: 10. Looked up from germline, CDR1 is LNHNV and CDR2 is YYDKDF (reference sequence). CDR3 DNA sequence: TGTGCCACCAGCTATCTAGCGGACCTTCACTCCTACAATGAGCAGTTCTTC. Its translation: CATSYLADLHSYNEQFF. Supplemented by reference TRBV15 and TRBJ2-1, the full variable domain reads DAMVIQNPRYQVTQFGKPVTLSCSQTLNHNVMYWYQQKSSQAPKLLFHYYDKDFNNEADTPDNFQSRRPNTSFCFLDIRSPGLGDTAMYLCATSYLADLHSYNEQFFGPGTRLTVL.

This clone was observed a few times. The V gene is TRBV5-4, the J gene TRBJ1-2; maybe TRBD1 (6 bases). V lost 7 bases and J lost 6, with 10 bases in between. This CDR3 is 11 amino acids long. Germline V gene data show CDR1 as SGHNT and CDR2 as YYREEE (reference sequence). For the CDR3, the DNA is TGTGCCAGCCGGGGGGCAGATGGCTACACCTTC. This sequence encodes CASRGADGYTF.

J is TRBJ2-4 and V is TRBV6-1; D may correspond to TRBD1 or TRBD2 (5 bases each). The CDR3 totals 14 residues. The germline V and J ends were trimmed by 2 bases and 9 bases, with 14 bases remaining between them. The germline V gene encodes CDR1 MNHNS and CDR2 SASEGT. CDR3 protein: CASSEFGATGIQYF. Written as DNA, the CDR3 is TGTGCCAGCAGTGAATTCGGGGCGACGGGCATTCAGTACTTC.

The chain has TRBV21-1 and TRBJ2-7; the D call in the table, TRBD1, was not verified against the DNA. TRBV21-1 is an annotated pseudogene. The CDR3 contains 15 residues. CDR3 residues: CASSIGGQGLYEQYF. The CDR3 bases are TGTGCCAGCAGCATAGGGGGACAGGGCCTCTACGAGCAGTACTTC.

The sample holds one count of this clone. The chain joins TRBV2 to TRBJ1-2; D is ambiguous. V was cut by 8 bases and J by 8 bases, with 15 bases left in between. CDR3 length: 12 residues. CDR1 is SNHLY and CDR2 is FYNNEI in the germline V gene. CDR3 DNA sequence: TGTGCCAGCTCTTGGGCAGGTAGCGGCTACACCTTC. This encodes CASSWAGSGYTF.

Only a few counts were recorded for this clone. The V and J genes are TRBV6-5 and TRBJ1-2; D may be TRBD1 (6 bases). The V end was cut by 6 bases, the J end by 4 bases, with 12 bases between. The CDR3 consists of 13 residues. From germline, CDR1 is MNHEY and CDR2 SVGAGI. This CDR3 is CASRQTGVYGYTF. DNA for the CDR3: TGTGCCAGCAGGCAGACAGGAGTCTATGGCTACACCTTC.

V gene TRBV7-9 combines with J gene TRBJ2-2, with a possible D match to TRBD2 (6 bases). The CDR3 consists of 15 residues. Trimming pared 6 bases from V and 4 bases from J, leaving 15 bases between. Germline V gene sequence: CDR1 SEHNR, CDR2 FQNEAQ (reference sequence). As DNA, the CDR3 is TGTGCCAGCAGAACCGGGACTCGGGTCACCGGGGAGCTGTTTTTT. It translates to CASRTGTRVTGELFF.

The V gene is TRBV6-4, the J gene TRBJ2-7, with 8 bases fitting TRBD2. The V segment lost 3 bases and the J segment 2 bases; nucleotides outside the gene matches: 6. The V gene's germline CDR1 is MRHNA and CDR2 SNTAGT. This CDR3 is 15 amino acids long. This CDR3 is CASSEAGGPAYEQYF. CDR3 bases: TGTGCCAGCAGTGAGGCGGGAGGTCCGGCCTACGAGCAGTACTTC.